This entry lists 32 T cell receptor beta chains sequenced from one sample in a study of T cell repertoires in cytomegalovirus infection. TCRdb used MiXCR to reprocess the reads, holding one entry per CDR3 protein. The data hold approximately 400,000 distinct CDR3 sequences, with roughly 30% observed a single time. Source material: PBMCs. The receptors derive from a human donor in good health (CMV status not recorded). Some clones in this sample may be carry-over from other donors' samples.

The chain couples TRBV7-6 to TRBJ2-7; D unresolved. This CDR3 region has 16 residues. V gave up 6 bases and J gave up 0 bases, with 18 bases separating them. Germline V CDR1 and CDR2: SGHVS, FNYEAQ. CDR3 residues: CASSPTGQTSSYEQYF. The DNA for the CDR3 is TGTGCCAGCAGTCCGACTGGGCAGACGAGCTCCTACGAGCAGTACTTC.

V and J are TRBV6-1 and TRBJ2-1, with 9 positions matching TRBD2. J was trimmed by 7 bases and V by 2 bases; bases with no gene match: 9. The germline V gene has CDR1 MNHNS and CDR2 SASEGT. The CDR3 spans 16 residues. The DNA of the CDR3 is TGTGCCAGCAGTGAATTGGGGACTAGCTTTGGGAATGAGCAGTTCTTC. This translates into CASSELGTSFGNEQFF.

V gene TRBV20-1 combines with J gene TRBJ1-5; the D is unclear. Germline values: CDR1 DFQATT, CDR2 SNEGSKA (reference sequence). Trimming shortened V by 3 bases and J by 9 bases, and 21 bases separated the two germline ends. The CDR3 has 15 amino acids. This chain's CDR3 is CSASSMRVSEGPQHF. CDR3 coding DNA: TGCAGTGCTAGTTCTATGAGGGTCTCCGAGGGGCCCCAGCATTTT.

A few counts support this clonotype. In nucleotides, the CDR3 is TGTGCCACCAGCAGAGATCAGGGACCGAGAAGACAGCCCCAGCATTTT. This sequence encodes CATSRDQGPRRQPQHF. V gene TRBV15 combines with J gene TRBJ1-5, with D perhaps TRBD1 (5 bases). Between the trimmed V and J ends, which lost 0 bases and 7 bases, there was a span of 16 bases. CDR1 is LNHNV and CDR2 is YYDKDF in the germline V gene (reference sequence). This CDR3 is built from 16 residues.

This chain connects TRBV15 to TRBJ1-2, with D possibly being TRBD1 (5 bases). The CDR3 has 15 amino acids. Germline assignment: CDR1 LNHNV and CDR2 YYDKDF (reference sequence). The germline V and J ends were trimmed by 3 bases and 7 bases, with 18 bases remaining between them. CDR3 bases: TGTGCCACCAGCAGCCCGGCAGGGCTCGAGTTTGGCTACACCTTC. Amino acid sequence: CATSSPAGLEFGYTF.

This clonotype was recorded many times. The chain combines TRBV5-4 with TRBJ2-7; 7 bases agree with TRBD1. Germline CDR1 and CDR2: SGHNT and YYREEE (reference sequence). V lost 4 bases to trimming and J lost 3 bases; unmatched junction nucleotides: 7. The CDR3 sequence is 14 residues long. The CDR3, as DNA: TGTGCCAGCAGCCCGGGACAGAGAGACTACGAGCAGTACTTC. The encoded protein is CASSPGQRDYEQYF.

In its sample, this clonotype was seen once. The V call is TRBV10-3, the J call TRBJ2-5, with no clear D. Trimming shortened V by 4 bases and J by 1 base, and 4 bases separated the two germline ends. The CDR3 loop spans 12 amino acids. CDR1 and CDR2 (germline): ENHRY, SYGVKD. The CDR3 here is CAISVTQETQYF. The CDR3 nucleotides are TGTGCCATCAGTGTTACCCAAGAGACCCAGTACTTC.

This rearrangement joins TRBV6-6 to TRBJ2-1, with D perhaps given as TRBD1 or TRBD2 (5 bases each). The V end was cut by 7 bases, the J end by 7 bases, with 14 bases between. Germline values: CDR1 MNHNY, CDR2 SVGAGI (reference sequence). The CDR3 has 13 amino acids. CDR3 in DNA: TGTGCCAGCATAGGGGCGGGTTGGAATGAGCAGTTCTTC. As protein: CASIGAGWNEQFF.

This chain joins TRBV12-3 or TRBV12-4 and TRBJ2-3; no definite D call. Trimming stripped 1 base from V and 1 base from J, with 6 bases between. This CDR3 region has 14 residues. CDR3 sequence: CASSLDSRTDTQYF. DNA of the CDR3: TGTGCCAGCAGTTTAGACAGCCGCACAGATACGCAGTATTTT.

This clonotype came up many times. The genes are TRBV6-2 or TRBV6-3 and TRBJ1-1; tentative D call: TRBD1 (6 bases). The germline V gene encodes CDR1 MNHEY and CDR2 SVGEGT. CDR3 length equals 14 residues. V was shortened by 4 bases and J by 1 base, with 10 bases between the two germline ends. DNA for the CDR3: TGTGCCAGCAGTTCGGGACACTCGAACACTGAAGCTTTCTTT. Its protein is CASSSGHSNTEAFF.

The chain has TRBV6-6 and TRBJ2-5; either TRBD1 or TRBD2 may supply D (6 bases each). There are 15 residues in the CDR3. The germline V gene encodes CDR1 MNHNY and CDR2 SVGAGI (reference sequence). V lost 0 bases, J lost 3 bases, and 11 bases lay in between. CDR3 DNA sequence: TGTGCCAGCAGTTACTCAGGGGGGTCTAAAGAGACCCAGTACTTC. Amino acids: CASSYSGGSKETQYF.

The chain employs TRBV10-3 and TRBJ2-3; D remains unclear. The length of the CDR3 is 15 residues. Germline assignment: CDR1 ENHRY and CDR2 SYGVKD. Trimming stripped 0 bases from V and 0 bases from J, with 7 bases between. The CDR3 nucleotides read TGTGCCATCAGTGAGTCGGGATGGAGCACAGATACGCAGTATTTT. It yields the protein CAISESGWSTDTQYF.

This clonotype was counted many times. The chain links TRBV12-3 or TRBV12-4 to TRBJ1-2, with 10 bases matching TRBD1. The CDR3 consists of 16 residues. V was clipped by 5 bases and J by 3 bases; unmatched bases: 9. CDR3 region: CASSTTGTGVDYGYTF. CDR3 nucleotides: TGTGCCAGCAGTACCACCGGGACAGGGGTTGACTATGGCTACACCTTC.

On this clonotype itself: This may be a read error: a much more frequent sequence differs by one nucleotide. The J gene is TRBJ2-1, the V gene TRBV7-2, with unresolved D. The CDR3 runs 17 residues. Germline V gene sequence: CDR1 SGHTA, CDR2 FQGNSA. The CDR3 bases are TGTGCCAGCAGCTTAGGTCGTCTTCCGACCTCCTCCAATGAGCAGTTCTTC. Translation: CASSLGRLPTSSNEQFF.

The rearrangement joins TRBV6-1 to TRBJ1-5; 7 bases map to TRBD1. Unmatched junction bases numbered 14, after V lost 6 bases and J lost 9 bases. This CDR3 is built from 15 residues. Germline values: CDR1 MNHNS, CDR2 SASEGT. As DNA, the CDR3 is TGTGCCAGCAGAGCAAACGACAGGGCCTATTGGCCCCAGCATTTT. This encodes CASRANDRAYWPQHF.

This clonotype was observed many times. J is TRBJ2-5 and V is TRBV7-9; possibly TRBD1 or TRBD2 for D (5 bases each). Germline assignment: CDR1 SEHNR and CDR2 FQNEAQ (reference sequence). V was shortened by 5 bases and J by 5 bases, with 9 bases between the two germline ends. This CDR3 is built from 12 residues. CDR3 sequence (DNA): TGTGCCAGCAGCCCCGGGGCGGAGACCCAGTACTTC. Protein: CASSPGAETQYF. Drawing the rest from reference TRBV7-9 and TRBJ2-5, the complete variable domain is DTGVSQNPRHKITKRGQNVTFRCDPISEHNRLYWYRQTLGQGPEFLTYFQNEAQLEKSRLLSDRFSAERPKGSFSTLEIQRTEQGDSAMYLCASSPGAETQYFGPGTRLLVL.

The gene calls are TRBV6-4 and TRBJ2-3; a possible D gene is TRBD2 (5 bases). Trimming stripped 3 bases from V and 3 bases from J, with 19 bases between. Germline-derived CDR1 and CDR2 are MRHNA and SNTAGT. The CDR3 spans 17 residues. For the CDR3, the DNA is TGTGCCAGCAGTGATGATAGCGACCTGCCGGGGACAGATACGCAGTATTTT. Its translation is CASSDDSDLPGTDTQYF.

This rearrangement joins TRBV20-1 to TRBJ1-4; possible D gene TRBD1, 5 bases. V was shortened by 1 base and J by 8 bases, with 17 bases between the two germline ends. The CDR3 runs 15 residues. From germline, CDR1 is DFQATT and CDR2 SNEGSKA (reference sequence). The CDR3 nucleotides are TGCAGTGCTAGAGGGGGGGGTCTCGCAGGGGAAAAACTGTTTTTT. It codes for CSARGGGLAGEKLFF.

This clonotype turned up a few times. The chain joins TRBV6-1 to TRBJ2-5; D is possibly TRBD1 or TRBD2 (5 bases each). CDR3 length: 13 residues. Looked up from germline, CDR1 is MNHNS and CDR2 is SASEGT. Trimming pared 6 bases from V and 2 bases from J, leaving 10 bases between. The CDR3 is CASSPREQETQYF. The CDR3 bases are TGTGCCAGCAGCCCCAGGGAGCAAGAGACCCAGTACTTC.

The table lists this clonotype with a few counts. The rearrangement links TRBV7-8 to TRBJ1-5; the D is unclear. The CDR3 is 18 residues long. Deletions cut 5 bases from V and 2 bases from J, with 22 bases between. Germline CDR1 and CDR2: SGHVS and FQNEAQ. CDR3 in DNA: TGTGCCAGCAGCCAAACCATCGGGTACCTGCGGGGCAATCAGCCCCAGCATTTT. Encoded protein: CASSQTIGYLRGNQPQHF.

This chain links TRBV6-6 with TRBJ2-7; the match to TRBD1 covers 9 bases. There are 15 residues in the CDR3. J lost 1 base, V lost 6 bases, and 7 bases had no gene match. Germline V lookup: CDR1 MNHNY, CDR2 SVGAGI (reference sequence). Here the CDR3 reads CASRGGQGNSYEQYF. CDR3 bases: TGTGCCAGCAGGGGAGGACAGGGGAATTCCTACGAGCAGTACTTC.

This clonotype was seen a single time. This rearrangement joins TRBV2 to TRBJ2-7, with 9 bases fitting TRBD1. Germline V lookup: CDR1 SNHLY, CDR2 FYNNEI. The CDR3 consists of 14 residues. The V gene end was trimmed by 6 bases and the J gene end by 6 bases; junction bases not matched to a gene: 9. CDR3 coding DNA: TGTGCCAGCAGGAGGACAGGGGAAGAGGGCGAGCAGTACTTC. This encodes CASRRTGEEGEQYF.

Ten or more counts support this clonotype. The genes are TRBV28 and TRBJ2-7; D possibly corresponds to TRBD2 (6 bases). The CDR3 spans 15 residues. Germline V lookup: CDR1 MDHEN, CDR2 SYDVKM. Trimming cost V 5 bases and J 7 bases, with 21 bases left between them. Written as DNA, the CDR3 is TGTGCCAGCAGTGCGGGCCCTGGAGGGGTGTGGGAGCAGTACTTC. It codes for CASSAGPGGVWEQYF.

This chain connects TRBV7-3 to TRBJ2-1, with D possibly matching TRBD2 (9 bases). V shed 5 bases and J shed 2 bases, with 16 bases lying between them. Per germline, CDR1 SGHTA and CDR2 FQGTGA. This CDR3 spans 16 amino acids. CDR3 amino acids: CASSPGGGGAYNEQFF. The CDR3, as DNA: TGTGCCAGCAGCCCAGGGGGCGGGGGGGCCTACAATGAGCAGTTCTTC. The whole variable domain, remainder taken from reference TRBV7-3 and TRBJ2-1, is GAGVSQTPSNKVTEKGKYVELRCDPISGHTALYWYRQSLGQGPEFLIYFQGTGAADDSGLPNDRFFAVRPEGSVSTLKIQRTERGDSAVYLCASSPGGGGAYNEQFFGPGTRLTVL.

This clonotype was detected a few times. This chain links TRBV12-3 or TRBV12-4 with TRBJ2-1; 9 bases fit TRBD1. V was clipped by 5 bases and J by 4 bases; unmatched bases: 6. This CDR3 is built from 15 residues. CDR3 in DNA: TGTGCCAGCAGTCCCCGGGACAGGGTTTACAATGAGCAGTTCTTC. As protein: CASSPRDRVYNEQFF.

The genes are TRBV27 and TRBJ2-7; 7 nucleotides match TRBD1. Per the germline V gene, CDR1 is MNHEY and CDR2 is SMNVEV (reference sequence). The CDR3 contains 15 residues. With 5 bases clipped from V and 5 bases from J, the junction kept 12 bases outside the gene matches. The CDR3 reads CASSPYRGAENEQYF. The CDR3 region has the DNA TGTGCCAGCAGTCCATACAGGGGCGCGGAAAACGAGCAGTACTTC.

This clonotype was counted a few times. The chain recombines TRBV7-8 with TRBJ1-1; 9 bases match TRBD1. J lost 1 base, V lost 3 bases, and 9 bases had no gene match. Germline-derived CDR1 and CDR2 are SGHVS and FQNEAQ. The CDR3 contains 17 residues. The CDR3 protein is CASSLDRGVGRNTEAFF. The DNA for the CDR3 is TGTGCCAGCAGCTTGGACAGGGGAGTAGGTAGGAACACTGAAGCTTTCTTT.

This clonotype was detected only a few times. J is TRBJ1-6 and V is TRBV27; no definite D call. Between the trimmed V and J ends, which lost 1 base and 4 bases, there was a span of 14 bases. CDR3 length: 17 residues. In germline, CDR1 is MNHEY, CDR2 SMNVEV (reference sequence). CDR3 in amino acids: CASSLYLGANYNSPLHF. The DNA for the CDR3 is TGTGCCAGCAGTTTATATCTGGGAGCGAATTATAATTCACCCCTCCACTTT.

This clonotype was counted at least ten times. The chain has TRBV28 and TRBJ2-7; D is perhaps TRBD1 (6 bases). The ends were cut back, 7 bases at V and 2 bases at J, with 12 bases in the middle. Germline V gene data show CDR1 as MDHEN and CDR2 as SYDVKM. CDR3 length: 13 residues. CDR3 amino acids: CASTIGQTYEQYF. The DNA of the CDR3 is TGTGCCAGCACCATCGGACAGACCTACGAGCAGTACTTC.

This clonotype showed up just a few times. The chain is built from TRBV28 and TRBJ1-2; the D gene is possibly TRBD1 (6 bases). Trimming shortened V by 10 bases and J by 3 bases, and 15 bases separated the two germline ends. The CDR3 extends over 13 amino acids. The V gene's germline CDR1 is MDHEN and CDR2 SYDVKM. CDR3 amino acids: CAITRQAHYGYTF. For the CDR3, the DNA is TGTGCCATAACTCGACAGGCACACTATGGCTACACCTTC.

The V call is TRBV6-1, the J call TRBJ1-2; D perhaps matches TRBD1 (5 bases). The V end was cut by 6 bases, the J end by 1 base, with 24 bases between. In germline, CDR1 is MNHNS, CDR2 SASEGT. The CDR3 loop spans 18 amino acids. CDR3 sequence reads: CASSSNGRVGGDNYGYTF. The CDR3 bases are TGTGCCAGCAGCAGCAACGGGAGAGTTGGAGGGGATAACTATGGCTACACCTTC.

This clonotype was seen ten or more times. The chain joins TRBV7-8 to TRBJ2-1, with D tentatively TRBD2 (7 bases). CDR1 and CDR2 (germline): SGHVS, FQNEAQ. Trimming removed 5 bases at V and 4 bases at J, with 27 bases between. The length of the CDR3 is 19 residues. DNA for the CDR3: TGTGCCAGCAGCCCCTGGGAGGGGGGAACAAACCCCGATTACAATGAGCAGTTCTTC. Translation: CASSPWEGGTNPDYNEQFF.